This TCR beta chain was recovered during a study of blood T cell repertoires in COVID-19. Looking at the study overall: Italy, Spain and the United States were the sources of the convalescent and acute COVID-19 samples. The cDNA or gDNA used as material had been derived from T cells, B-cell-depleted T cells, or PBMCs.

The count of this clone is one. Here immunoSEQ multiplex PCR was the method, and the copy in TCRdb shows in-frame clones only, minus some. The sample consists of about 150,000 clones, around four fifths of them appearing once. Trimming removed 9 bases from V and 1 base from J; junction bases left unmatched: 14. The CDR3 runs to 16 residues. CDR1 is SNHLY, CDR2 FYNNEI, per germline. The receptor was derived from a human donor in a cohort sampled during active COVID-19. V gene TRBV2 combines with J gene TRBJ2-5, with TRBD1 matching 7 bases. The material sequenced was peripheral blood. The CDR3 loop is CARASISRQGQETQYF. In DNA, the CDR3 is TGTGCCAGGGCCTCGATATCCCGACAGGGCCAAGAGACCCAGTACTTC.